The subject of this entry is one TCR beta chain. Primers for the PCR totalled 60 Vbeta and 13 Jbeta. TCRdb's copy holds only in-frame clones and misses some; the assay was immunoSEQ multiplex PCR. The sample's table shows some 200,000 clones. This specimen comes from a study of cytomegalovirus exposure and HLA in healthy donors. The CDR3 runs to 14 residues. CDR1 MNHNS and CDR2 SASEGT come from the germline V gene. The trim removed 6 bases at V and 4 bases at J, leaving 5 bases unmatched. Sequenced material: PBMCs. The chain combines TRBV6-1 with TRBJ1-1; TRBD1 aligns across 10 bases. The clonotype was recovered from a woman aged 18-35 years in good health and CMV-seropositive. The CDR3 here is CASSSGTGATEAFF. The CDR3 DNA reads TGTGCCAGCAGCTCCGGGACAGGGGCCACTGAAGCTTTCTTT.